This T cell receptor beta chain derives from a study of CD8 T cells in ankylosing spondylitis. Study outcomes and limitations: Blood from ankylosing spondylitis patients appeared to carry a characteristic roughly eight-variant TCR beta motif. Enrichment of disease-linked clones was reportedly significant in matched ankylosing spondylitis synovial fluid.

V was clipped by 2 bases and J by 6 bases; unmatched bases: 17. CDR1 and CDR2 (germline): DFQATT, SNEGSKA (reference sequence). The CDR3 has 17 amino acids. This clonotype was seen more than once but under ten times. Its antigen is not identified. One entry per CDR3 protein, called by TCRdb with MiXCR from the 5' RACE reads. The sample lists more than 650,000 distinct CDR3 sequences, approximately 10% occurring once. The rearrangement joins TRBV20-1 to TRBJ2-3; 7 bases fit TRBD2. This clonotype originated in a male donor with ankylosing spondylitis. Input material: blood, either unsorted or a sorted T cell fraction (not recorded which). The CDR3 protein is CSARPLAEPLPPDTQYF. CDR3 bases: TGCAGTGCTAGACCCCTAGCGGAGCCCCTTCCCCCTGATACGCAGTATTTT.